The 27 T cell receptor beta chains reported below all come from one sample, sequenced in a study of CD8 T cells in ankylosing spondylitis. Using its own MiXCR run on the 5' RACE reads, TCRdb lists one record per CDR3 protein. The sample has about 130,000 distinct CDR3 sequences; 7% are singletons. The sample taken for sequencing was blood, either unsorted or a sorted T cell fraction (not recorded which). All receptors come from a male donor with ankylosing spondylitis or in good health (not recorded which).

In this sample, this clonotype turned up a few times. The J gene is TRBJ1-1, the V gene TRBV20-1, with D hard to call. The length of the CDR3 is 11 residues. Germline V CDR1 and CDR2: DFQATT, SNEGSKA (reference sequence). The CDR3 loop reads CRARADTEAFF. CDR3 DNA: TGCAGGGCCCGGGCGGACACTGAAGCTTTCTTT.

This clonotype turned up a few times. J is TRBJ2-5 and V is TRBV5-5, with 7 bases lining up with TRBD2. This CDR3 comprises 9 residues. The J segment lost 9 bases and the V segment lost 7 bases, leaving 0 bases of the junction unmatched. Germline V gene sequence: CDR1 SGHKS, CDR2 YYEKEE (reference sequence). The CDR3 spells CASGLAQYF. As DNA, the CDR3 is TGTGCCAGCGGACTAGCCCAGTACTTC.

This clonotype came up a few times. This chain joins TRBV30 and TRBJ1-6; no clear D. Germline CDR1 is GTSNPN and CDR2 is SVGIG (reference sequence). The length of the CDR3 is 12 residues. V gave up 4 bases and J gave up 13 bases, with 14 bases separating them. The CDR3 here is CAWTGGSGPLHF. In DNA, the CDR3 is TGTGCCTGGACTGGAGGCAGCGGCCCCCTCCACTTT.

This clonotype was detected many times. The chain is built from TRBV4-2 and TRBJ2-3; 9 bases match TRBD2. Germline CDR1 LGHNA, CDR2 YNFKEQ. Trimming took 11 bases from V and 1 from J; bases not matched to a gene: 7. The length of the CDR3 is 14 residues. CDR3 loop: CAVHSGGRTDTQYF. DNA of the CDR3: TGTGCCGTACATAGCGGGGGACGCACAGATACGCAGTATTTT.

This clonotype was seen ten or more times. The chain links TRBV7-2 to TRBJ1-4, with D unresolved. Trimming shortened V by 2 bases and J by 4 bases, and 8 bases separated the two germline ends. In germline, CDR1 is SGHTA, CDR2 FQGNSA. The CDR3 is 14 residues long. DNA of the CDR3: TGTGCCAGCAGCTTACTGCACAGTAATGAAAAACTGTTTTTT. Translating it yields CASSLLHSNEKLFF.

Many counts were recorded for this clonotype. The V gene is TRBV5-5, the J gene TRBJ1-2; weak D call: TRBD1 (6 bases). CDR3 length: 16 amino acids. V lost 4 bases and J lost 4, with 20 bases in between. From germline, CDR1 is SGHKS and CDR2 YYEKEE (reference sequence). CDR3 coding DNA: TGTGCCAGCAGCATACGAGCGACGGGGGGCATCTATGGCTACACCTTC. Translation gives CASSIRATGGIYGYTF.

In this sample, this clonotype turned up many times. The CDR3 loop reads CAIGDGFTGELFF. The CDR3 nucleotides are TGTGCCATCGGAGACGGATTCACCGGGGAGCTGTTTTTT. The chain recombines TRBV10-3 with TRBJ2-2; D is uncertain. With 8 bases removed from V and 4 bases from J, the gap between germline ends came to 11 bases. The germline CDR1 and CDR2 sequences are ENHRY and SYGVKD. This CDR3 region has 13 residues.

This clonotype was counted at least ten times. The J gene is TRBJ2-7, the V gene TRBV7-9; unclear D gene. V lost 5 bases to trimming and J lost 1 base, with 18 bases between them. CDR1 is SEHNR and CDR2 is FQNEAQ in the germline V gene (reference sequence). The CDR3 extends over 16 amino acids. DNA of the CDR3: TGTGCCAGCAGCCCGATCCGTGCCCCTATGTCCTACGAGCAGTACTTC. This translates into CASSPIRAPMSYEQYF.

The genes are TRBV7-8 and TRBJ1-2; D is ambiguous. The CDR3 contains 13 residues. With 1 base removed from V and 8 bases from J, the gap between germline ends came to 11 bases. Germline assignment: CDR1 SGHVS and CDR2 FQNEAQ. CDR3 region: CASSLDERMGYTF. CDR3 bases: TGTGCCAGCAGCTTAGATGAGAGAATGGGCTACACCTTC.

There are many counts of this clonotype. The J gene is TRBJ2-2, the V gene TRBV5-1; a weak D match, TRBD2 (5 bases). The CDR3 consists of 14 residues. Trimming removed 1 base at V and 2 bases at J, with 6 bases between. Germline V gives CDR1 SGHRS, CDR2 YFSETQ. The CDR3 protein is CASSLRENTGELFF. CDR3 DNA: TGCGCCAGCAGCTTGCGGGAAAACACCGGGGAGCTGTTTTTT.

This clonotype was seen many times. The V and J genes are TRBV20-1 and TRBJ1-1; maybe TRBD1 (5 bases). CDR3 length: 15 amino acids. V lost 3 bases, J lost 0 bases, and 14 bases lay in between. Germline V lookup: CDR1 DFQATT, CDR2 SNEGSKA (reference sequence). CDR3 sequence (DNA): TGCAGTGCTAGCCCTCCGGGGCCGATGAACACTGAAGCTTTCTTT. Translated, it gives CSASPPGPMNTEAFF.

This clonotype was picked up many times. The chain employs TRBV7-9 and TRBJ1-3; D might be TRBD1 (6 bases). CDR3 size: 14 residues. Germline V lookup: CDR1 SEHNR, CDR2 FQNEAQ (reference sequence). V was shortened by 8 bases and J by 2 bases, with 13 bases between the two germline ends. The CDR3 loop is CASPSGAAGNTIYF. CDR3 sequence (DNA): TGTGCCAGCCCGTCGGGGGCAGCTGGAAACACCATATATTTT.

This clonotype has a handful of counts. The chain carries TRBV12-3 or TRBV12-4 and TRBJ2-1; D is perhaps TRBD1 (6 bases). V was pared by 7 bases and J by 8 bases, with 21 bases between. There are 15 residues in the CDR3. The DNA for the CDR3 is TGTGCCAGCACCCGACGATCCAAGGGGGTGGATGAGCAGTTCTTC. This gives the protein CASTRRSKGVDEQFF.

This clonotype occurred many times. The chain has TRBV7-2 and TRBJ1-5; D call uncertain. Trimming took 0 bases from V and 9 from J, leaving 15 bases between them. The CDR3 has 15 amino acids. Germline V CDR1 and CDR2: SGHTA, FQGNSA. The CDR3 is CASSLADPRGWPQHF. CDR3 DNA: TGTGCCAGCAGCTTAGCCGACCCTCGGGGATGGCCCCAGCATTTT.

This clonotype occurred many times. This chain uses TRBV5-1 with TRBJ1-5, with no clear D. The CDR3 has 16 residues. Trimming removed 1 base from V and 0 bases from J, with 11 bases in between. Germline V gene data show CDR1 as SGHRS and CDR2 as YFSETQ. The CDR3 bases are TGCGCCAGCAGCTTGATGGGTTCCGATAGCAATCAGCCCCAGCATTTT. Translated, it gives CASSLMGSDSNQPQHF.

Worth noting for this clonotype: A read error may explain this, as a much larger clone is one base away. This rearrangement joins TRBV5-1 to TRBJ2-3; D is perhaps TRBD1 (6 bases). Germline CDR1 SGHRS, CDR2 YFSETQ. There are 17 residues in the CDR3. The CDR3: CTSSLDGGERETDTQYF. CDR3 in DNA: TGCACCAGCAGCTTGGATGGGGGCGAGAGAGAAACAGATACGCAGTATTTT.

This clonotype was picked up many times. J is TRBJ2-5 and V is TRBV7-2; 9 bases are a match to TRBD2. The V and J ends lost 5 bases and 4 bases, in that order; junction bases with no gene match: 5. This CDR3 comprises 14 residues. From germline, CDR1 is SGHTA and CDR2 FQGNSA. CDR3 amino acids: CASSPIAGVETQYF. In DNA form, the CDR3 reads TGTGCCAGCAGCCCAATAGCGGGAGTAGAGACCCAGTACTTC.

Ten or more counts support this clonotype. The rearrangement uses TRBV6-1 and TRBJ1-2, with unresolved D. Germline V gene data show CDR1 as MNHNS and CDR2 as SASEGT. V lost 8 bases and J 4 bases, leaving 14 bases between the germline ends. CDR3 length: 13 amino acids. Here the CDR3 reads CASSYRSGYGYTF. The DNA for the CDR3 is TGTGCCAGCTCGTATAGGTCGGGCTATGGCTACACCTTC.

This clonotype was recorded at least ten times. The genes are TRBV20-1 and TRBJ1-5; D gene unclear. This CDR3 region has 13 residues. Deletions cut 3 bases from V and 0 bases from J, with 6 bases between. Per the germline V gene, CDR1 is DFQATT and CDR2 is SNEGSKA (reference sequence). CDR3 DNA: TGCAGTGCTAGTTTGGGTAGCAATCAGCCCCAGCATTTT. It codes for CSASLGSNQPQHF.

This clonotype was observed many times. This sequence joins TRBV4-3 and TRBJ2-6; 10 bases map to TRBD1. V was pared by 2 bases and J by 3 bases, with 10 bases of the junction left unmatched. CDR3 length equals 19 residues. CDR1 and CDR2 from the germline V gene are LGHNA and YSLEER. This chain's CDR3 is CASSQSSGTGVFGANVLTF. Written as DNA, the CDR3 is TGCGCCAGCAGCCAATCCTCCGGGACAGGGGTGTTTGGGGCCAACGTCCTGACTTTC.

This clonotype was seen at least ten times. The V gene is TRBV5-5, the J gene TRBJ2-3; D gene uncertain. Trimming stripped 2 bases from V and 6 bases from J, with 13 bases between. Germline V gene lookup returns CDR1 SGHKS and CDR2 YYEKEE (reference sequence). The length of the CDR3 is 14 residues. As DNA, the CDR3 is TGTGCCAGCAGCTTCGGAGACGTAAGGGATACGCAGTATTTT. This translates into CASSFGDVRDTQYF.

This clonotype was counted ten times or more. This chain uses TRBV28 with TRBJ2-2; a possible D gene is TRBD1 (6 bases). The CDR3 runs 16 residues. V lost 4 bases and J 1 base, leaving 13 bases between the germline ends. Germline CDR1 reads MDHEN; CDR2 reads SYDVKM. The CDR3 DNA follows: TGTGCCAGCAGTTCCCCAGGGGCCAGGAACACCGGGGAGCTGTTTTTT. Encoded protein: CASSSPGARNTGELFF. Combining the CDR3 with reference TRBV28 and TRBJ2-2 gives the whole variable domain DVKVTQSSRYLVKRTGEKVFLECVQDMDHENMFWYRQDPGLGLRLIYFSYDVKMKEKGDIPEGYSVSREKKERFSLILESASTNQTSMYLCASSSPGARNTGELFFGEGSRLTVL.

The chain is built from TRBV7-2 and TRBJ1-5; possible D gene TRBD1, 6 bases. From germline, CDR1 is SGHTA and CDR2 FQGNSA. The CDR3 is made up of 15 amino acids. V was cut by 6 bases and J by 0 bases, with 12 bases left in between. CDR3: CASRVQGYSNQPQHF. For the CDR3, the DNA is TGTGCCAGCAGGGTACAGGGTTATAGCAATCAGCCCCAGCATTTT.

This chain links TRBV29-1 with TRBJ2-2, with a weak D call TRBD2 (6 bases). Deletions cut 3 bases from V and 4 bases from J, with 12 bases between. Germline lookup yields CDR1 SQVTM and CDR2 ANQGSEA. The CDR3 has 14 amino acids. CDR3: CSVDNGGSTGELFF. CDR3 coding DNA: TGCAGCGTTGATAATGGGGGGAGCACCGGGGAGCTGTTTTTT.

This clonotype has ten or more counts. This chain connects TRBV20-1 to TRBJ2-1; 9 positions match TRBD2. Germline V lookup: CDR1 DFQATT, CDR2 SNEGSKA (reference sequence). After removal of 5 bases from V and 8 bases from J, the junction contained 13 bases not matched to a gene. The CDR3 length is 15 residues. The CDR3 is CSAGVRAGGLDEQFF. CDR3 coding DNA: TGCAGTGCTGGAGTCAGGGCGGGGGGGCTGGATGAGCAGTTCTTC.

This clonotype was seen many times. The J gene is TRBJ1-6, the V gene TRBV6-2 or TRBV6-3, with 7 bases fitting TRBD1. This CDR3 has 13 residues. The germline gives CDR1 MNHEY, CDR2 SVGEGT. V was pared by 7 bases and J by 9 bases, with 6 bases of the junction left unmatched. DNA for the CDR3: TGTGCCAGCACTTTCACAGGGGCTTCACCCCTCCACTTT. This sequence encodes CASTFTGASPLHF.

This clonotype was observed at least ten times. The DNA of the CDR3 is TGCGCCAGCAGCTCCCTCCCCAGCGGGAGCTCCTACGAGCAGTACTTC. Amino acid sequence: CASSSLPSGSSYEQYF. V and J are TRBV5-1 and TRBJ2-7; 8 bases match TRBD2. Germline CDR1 SGHRS, CDR2 YFSETQ. J lost 0 bases, V lost 3 bases, and 8 bases had no gene match. The CDR3 spans 16 residues.